This record looks at one TCR beta chain sequence and its context. The antigen is unknown. CDR1 LNHDA and CDR2 SQIVND come from the germline V gene (reference sequence). The CDR3 loop spans 14 amino acids. The trim removed 7 bases at V and 2 bases at J, leaving 2 bases unmatched. Researchers tagged individual cDNA molecules with unique molecular identifiers. One entry per CDR3 protein, called by TCRdb with MiXCR from the 5' RACE reads. Seen here are about 66,000 distinct CDR3 sequences, about 13% observed once, and the top ten hold roughly 8.7%. The data are from a study of early T cells in non-severe SARS-CoV-2 infection. Overall study context: Chains were unpaired, as sequencing was done on bulk RNA from unsorted whole blood. Study-wide findings and caveats: The matching step, a VDJdb search, favored anti-spike CD8 responses and missed private and CD4 specificities.

The V call is TRBV19, the J call TRBJ2-6; the match to TRBD1 covers 7 bases. Sequencing was performed on whole blood. The sequence was obtained from an adult who was a healthcare worker with PCR-confirmed SARS-CoV-2 infection or an uninfected control (not recorded which). CDR3 DNA: TGTGCCAGTACCCAGGGGGCTGGGGCCAACGTCCTGACTTTC. This codes for CASTQGAGANVLTF.